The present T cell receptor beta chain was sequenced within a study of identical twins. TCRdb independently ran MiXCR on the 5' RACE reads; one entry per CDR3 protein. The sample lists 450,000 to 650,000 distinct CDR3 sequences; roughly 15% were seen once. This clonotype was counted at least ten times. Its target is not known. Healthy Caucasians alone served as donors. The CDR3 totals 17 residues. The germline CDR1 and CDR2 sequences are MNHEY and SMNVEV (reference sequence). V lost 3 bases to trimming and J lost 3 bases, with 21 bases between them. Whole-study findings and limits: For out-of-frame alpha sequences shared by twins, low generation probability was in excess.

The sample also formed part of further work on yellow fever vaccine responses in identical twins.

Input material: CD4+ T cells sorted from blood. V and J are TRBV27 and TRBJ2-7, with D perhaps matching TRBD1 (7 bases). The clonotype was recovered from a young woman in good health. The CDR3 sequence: CASSLRGTAGSLYEQYF. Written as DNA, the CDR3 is TGTGCCAGCAGTTTGAGGGGGACAGCGGGCTCCCTCTACGAGCAGTACTTC.